The 25 T cell receptor beta chains presented below share a single source sample, sequenced in a study of blood T cell repertoires in COVID-19. Profiling relied on immunoSEQ multiplex PCR, and the TCRdb table lists in-frame clones only, not all of them. The sample has 200,000 to 250,000 clones, 70% to 90% seen once; the top ten hold 3% to 3.5%. The sample was peripheral blood. The receptors here all came from a man aged 18-30 years with active or convalescent COVID-19.

CDR3 amino acids: CASSWGTPDTQYF. The CDR3 coding sequence is TGTGCCAGCAGTTGGGGGACTCCGGATACGCAGTATTTT. The J gene is TRBJ2-3, the V gene TRBV6-2 or TRBV6-3, with D perhaps TRBD2 (6 bases). The CDR3 spans 13 residues. Germline CDR1 is MNHEY and CDR2 is SVGEGT. Between the trimmed V and J ends, which lost 4 bases and 6 bases, there was a span of 11 bases.

The chain couples TRBV12-2 to TRBJ1-1; the table gives TRBD1 as D, unverified against the DNA. TRBV12-2 is a documented pseudogene. The CDR3 is made up of 17 amino acids. CDR3 DNA: TGTGCAAGTCGCTCAAATGACAGGGGGAACATGAACACTGAAGCTTTCTTT. Translating it yields CASRSNDRGNMNTEAFF.

The J gene is TRBJ1-1, the V gene TRBV10-3, with 11 bases aligning to TRBD1. The CDR3 extends over 18 amino acids. The V segment lost 3 bases and the J segment 4 bases; nucleotides outside the gene matches: 13. Germline V lookup: CDR1 ENHRY, CDR2 SYGVKD. CDR3 coding DNA: TGTGCCATCAGTGACACCTCCGGGACAGGGGGTGGAGGCACTGAAGCTTTCTTT. This encodes CAISDTSGTGGGGTEAFF.

V and J are TRBV5-8 and TRBJ1-1; perhaps TRBD1 as D (5 bases). The V gene's germline CDR1 is SGHTS and CDR2 YDEGEE. The CDR3 covers 18 residues. Trimming removed 0 bases from V and 0 bases from J, with 18 bases in between. In DNA, the CDR3 is TGTGCCAGCAGCTTGGCAGACAGCCCCCGCGATCTGAACACTGAAGCTTTCTTT. Protein: CASSLADSPRDLNTEAFF.

Here the CDR3 reads CASSLYAQGEAFF. In DNA form, the CDR3 reads TGTGCCAGCAGTTTATACGCCCAGGGGGAAGCTTTCTTT. The rearrangement uses TRBV28 and TRBJ1-1; possible D gene TRBD1, 6 bases. Germline loops: CDR1 MDHEN, CDR2 SYDVKM. V was shortened by 1 base and J by 8 bases, with 11 bases between the two germline ends. This CDR3 is built from 13 residues. Variable domain in full (rest from reference TRBV28 and TRBJ1-1): DVKVTQSSRYLVKRTGEKVFLECVQDMDHENMFWYRQDPGLGLRLIYFSYDVKMKEKGDIPEGYSVSREKKERFSLILESASTNQTSMYLCASSLYAQGEAFFGQGTRLTVV.

The rearrangement links TRBV10-3 to TRBJ2-7, with TRBD1 identical over 7 bases. This CDR3 comprises 13 residues. Germline V gives CDR1 ENHRY, CDR2 SYGVKD. V dropped 7 bases and J dropped 5; count of bases not matched to a gene: 8. The DNA for the CDR3 is TGTGCCATCAACCCGACAGGGTCAAACGAGCAGTACTTC. It encodes CAINPTGSNEQYF.

The rearrangement uses TRBV4-1 and TRBJ2-5; 9 bases match TRBD2. In germline, CDR1 is MGHRA, CDR2 YSYEKL. The CDR3 extends over 16 amino acids. Trimming cost V 4 bases and J 4 bases; bases outside gene matches: 10. CDR3: CASSPQISGGPETQYF. The CDR3 nucleotides read TGCGCCAGCAGCCCCCAGATTAGCGGGGGCCCAGAGACCCAGTACTTC.

This rearrangement joins TRBV9 to TRBJ1-1; D gene uncertain. V lost 1 base to trimming and J lost 4 bases, with 8 bases between them. The CDR3 sequence is 13 residues long. CDR1 is SGDLS and CDR2 is YYNGEE in the germline V gene. CDR3 sequence (DNA): TGTGCCAGCAGCGTACAGGACTCCACTGAAGCTTTCTTT. As protein: CASSVQDSTEAFF. Supplemented by reference TRBV9 and TRBJ1-1, the full variable domain reads DSGVTQTPKHLITATGQRVTLRCSPRSGDLSVYWYQQSLDQGLQFLIQYYNGEERAKGNILERFSAQQFPDLHSELNLSSLELGDSALYFCASSVQDSTEAFFGQGTRLTVV.

This chain links TRBV5-6 with TRBJ1-6; D is possibly TRBD1 (5 bases). Trimming took 0 bases from V and 5 from J, leaving 9 bases between them. From germline, CDR1 is SGHDT and CDR2 YYEEEE. This CDR3 comprises 15 residues. The CDR3 is CASSLGAGDNSPLHF. The CDR3, as DNA: TGTGCCAGCAGCTTGGGGGCGGGGGATAATTCACCCCTCCACTTT.

This rearrangement joins TRBV6-5 to TRBJ2-3; 7 bases are shared with TRBD2. Germline loops: CDR1 MNHEY, CDR2 SVGAGI. The V gene end was trimmed by 6 bases and the J gene end by 5 bases; junction bases not matched to a gene: 11. CDR3 length equals 15 residues. The CDR3 spells CASRLRGGGGDTQYF. Written as DNA, the CDR3 is TGTGCCAGCAGGCTACGTGGGGGGGGAGGAGATACGCAGTATTTT.

The rearrangement uses TRBV6-6 and TRBJ2-1; 11 nucleotides line up with TRBD2. This CDR3 is 15 amino acids long. Trimming removed 2 bases from V and 9 bases from J; junction bases left unmatched: 6. Germline values: CDR1 MNHNY, CDR2 SVGAGI (reference sequence). The CDR3 loop reads CASSYPLAGGGEQFF. The CDR3 coding sequence is TGTGCCAGCAGTTACCCTCTAGCGGGGGGAGGTGAGCAGTTCTTC.

The V gene is TRBV5-1, the J gene TRBJ1-2; 7 bases match TRBD1. The CDR3 is 14 residues long. CDR1 is SGHRS and CDR2 is YFSETQ in the germline V gene. V was pared by 4 bases and J by 2 bases, with 5 bases of the junction left unmatched. CDR3 in amino acids: CASSADRLNYGYTF. The CDR3 DNA follows: TGCGCCAGCAGCGCGGACAGGCTCAACTATGGCTACACCTTC. The variable domain in full, completed from reference TRBV5-1 and TRBJ1-2, reads KAGVTQTPRYLIKTRGQQVTLSCSPISGHRSVSWYQQTPGQGLQFLFEYFSETQRNKGNFPGRFSGRQFSNSRSEMNVSTLELGDSALYLCASSADRLNYGYTFGSGTRLTVV.

This chain connects TRBV3-1 (or the pseudogene TRBV3-2) to TRBJ1-6; 10 bases are shared with TRBD1. The CDR3 spans 18 residues. The germline V gene encodes CDR1 LGHDT and CDR2 YNNKEL (reference sequence). Trimming at V came to 6 bases and at J to 3 bases, leaving 11 bases not matched to a gene. This CDR3 reads CASRKPGQGNDYNSPLHF. CDR3 bases: TGTGCCAGCAGAAAACCGGGACAGGGGAACGACTATAATTCACCCCTCCACTTT.

The chain carries TRBV28 and TRBJ2-5; 7 nucleotides match TRBD2. The CDR3 totals 15 residues. Germline V lookup: CDR1 MDHEN, CDR2 SYDVKM. Losses at the gene ends were 4 bases for V and 5 bases for J; bases not matched to a gene: 10. Here the CDR3 DNA reads TGTGCCAGCAGTTACGAGCCGGGGGGACCGGAGACCCAGTACTTC. It is translated as CASSYEPGGPETQYF.

This clone was found once. V and J are TRBV7-2 and TRBJ1-1; D is uncertain. The CDR3 is 13 amino acids. Germline assignment: CDR1 SGHTA and CDR2 FQGNSA. Between the trimmed V and J ends, which lost 5 bases and 4 bases, there was a span of 11 bases. CDR3 nucleotides: TGTGCCAGCAGCCCCCGAACGGGCACTGAAGCTTTCTTT. Protein product: CASSPRTGTEAFF.

This chain links TRBV29-1 with TRBJ2-1; 9 bases line up with TRBD1. V trimming: 4 bases; J trimming: 3 bases; junction bases outside the gene matches: 7. CDR1 and CDR2 (germline): SQVTM, ANQGSEA. The CDR3 contains 15 residues. CDR3 DNA: TGCAGCGTTGTACCGGGACAGGGAATCTACAATGAGCAGTTCTTC. Amino acid sequence: CSVVPGQGIYNEQFF.

This clone was observed a few times. This chain joins TRBV7-9 and TRBJ2-5, with no clear D. This CDR3 contains 14 residues. The germline V and J ends were trimmed by 1 base and 5 bases, with 11 bases remaining between them. CDR1 and CDR2 (germline): SEHNR, FQNEAQ (reference sequence). In nucleotides, the CDR3 is TGTGCCAGCAGCTTAGGACTCCCCGGGGAGACCCAGTACTTC. This translates into CASSLGLPGETQYF.

The CDR3 DNA reads as TGTGCCAGCAGCTCTGACACGAACACCGGGGAGCTGTTTTTT. Amino acids: CASSSDTNTGELFF. This chain uses TRBV7-8 with TRBJ2-2; D remains ambiguous. The CDR3 is 14 residues long. Trimming removed 4 bases from V and 0 bases from J, with 6 bases in between. Germline assignment: CDR1 SGHVS and CDR2 FQNEAQ.

This clone was found once. The chain joins TRBV15 to TRBJ2-3; 10 nucleotides match TRBD2. V dropped 4 bases and J dropped 4; count of bases not matched to a gene: 5. Germline CDR1 reads LNHNV; CDR2 reads YYDKDF (reference sequence). The length of the CDR3 is 15 residues. CDR3 coding DNA: TGTGCCACCAGCACCGGGACTAGCGACCCAGATACGCAGTATTTT. It codes for CATSTGTSDPDTQYF.

This clone came up a few times. This chain links TRBV18 with TRBJ1-2, with D uncertain. The V gene lost 3 bases and the J gene lost 0 bases, with 8 bases spanning the gap. Germline lookup yields CDR1 KGHSH and CDR2 LQKENI. This CDR3 region has 14 residues. The CDR3 DNA reads as TGTGCCAGCTCACCGGCCACAACTAACTATGGCTACACCTTC. Translating gives CASSPATTNYGYTF.

The genes are TRBV3-1 (or the pseudogene TRBV3-2) and TRBJ2-7, with a weak D call TRBD2 (5 bases). This CDR3 has 12 residues. Trimming removed 4 bases from V and 3 bases from J, with 7 bases in between. Germline V gene sequence: CDR1 LGHDT, CDR2 YNNKEL (reference sequence). The chain's CDR3 is CASSLGLYEQYF. DNA for the CDR3: TGTGCCAGCAGCCTCGGACTCTACGAGCAGTACTTC.

V is TRBV7-3 and J is TRBJ1-2; tentatively, D is TRBD1 (5 bases). Germline V gene lookup returns CDR1 SGHTA and CDR2 FQGTGA. This CDR3 region has 13 residues. V lost 4 bases and J lost 4, with 10 bases in between. The CDR3 loop reads CASSSGPTYGYTF. In DNA form, the CDR3 reads TGTGCCAGCAGCTCAGGGCCGACCTATGGCTACACCTTC.

The rearrangement links TRBV4-3 to TRBJ1-2, with 8 bases identical to TRBD1. This CDR3 is 14 amino acids long. The germline V gene encodes CDR1 LGHNA and CDR2 YSLEER. V lost 0 bases and J lost 8; bases outside the gene matches: 5. The CDR3 here is CASSQDMTGEGYTF. DNA for the CDR3: TGCGCCAGCAGCCAAGATATGACAGGGGAAGGCTACACCTTC.

This CDR3 reads CASSQPGTSGSNEQFF. DNA for the CDR3: TGTGCCAGCAGTCAACCGGGGACTAGCGGTTCCAATGAGCAGTTCTTC. The rearrangement joins TRBV14 to TRBJ2-1; 11 nucleotides line up with TRBD2. Unmatched junction bases numbered 10, after V lost 6 bases and J lost 6 bases. There are 16 residues in the CDR3. Germline loops: CDR1 SGHDN, CDR2 FVKESK. The complete variable domain, with remaining parts taken from reference TRBV14 and TRBJ2-1, reads EAGVTQFPSHSVIEKGQTVTLRCDPISGHDNLYWYRRVMGKEIKFLLHFVKESKQDESGMPNNRFLAERTGGTYSTLKVQPAELEDSGVYFCASSQPGTSGSNEQFFGPGTRLTVL.

V gene TRBV30 combines with J gene TRBJ2-5, with D possibly TRBD2 on 6 matching bases. Trimming took 5 bases from V and 3 from J, leaving 10 bases between them. Germline assignment: CDR1 GTSNPN and CDR2 SVGIG (reference sequence). This CDR3 has 12 amino acids. Written as DNA, the CDR3 is TGTGCCTGGGCCGGGAGAAAAGAGACCCAGTACTTC. This gives the protein CAWAGRKETQYF.